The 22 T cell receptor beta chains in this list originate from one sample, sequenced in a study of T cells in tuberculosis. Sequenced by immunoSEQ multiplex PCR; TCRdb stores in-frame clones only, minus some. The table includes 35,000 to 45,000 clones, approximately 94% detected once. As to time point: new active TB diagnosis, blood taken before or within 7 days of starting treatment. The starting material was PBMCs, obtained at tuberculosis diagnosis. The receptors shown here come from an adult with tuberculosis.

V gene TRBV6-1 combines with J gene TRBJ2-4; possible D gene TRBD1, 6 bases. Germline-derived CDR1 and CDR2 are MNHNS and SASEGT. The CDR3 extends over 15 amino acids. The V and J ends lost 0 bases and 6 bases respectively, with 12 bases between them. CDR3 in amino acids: CASSEARGQTNIQYF. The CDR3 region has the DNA TGTGCCAGCAGTGAAGCGAGAGGACAGACAAACATTCAGTACTTC.

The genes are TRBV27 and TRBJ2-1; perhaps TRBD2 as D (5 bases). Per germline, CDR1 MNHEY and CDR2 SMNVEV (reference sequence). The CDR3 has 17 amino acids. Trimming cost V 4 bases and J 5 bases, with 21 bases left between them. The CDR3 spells CASSSRTLGHQDNEQFF. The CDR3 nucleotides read TGTGCCAGCAGTTCCCGGACTCTCGGGCACCAAGACAATGAGCAGTTCTTC.

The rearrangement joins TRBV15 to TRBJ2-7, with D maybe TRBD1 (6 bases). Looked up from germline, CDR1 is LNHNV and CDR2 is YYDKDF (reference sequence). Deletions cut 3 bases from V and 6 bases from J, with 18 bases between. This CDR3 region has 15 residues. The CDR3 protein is CATSRDSFIEGEQYF. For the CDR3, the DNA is TGTGCCACCAGCAGGGACAGTTTCATTGAGGGCGAGCAGTACTTC.

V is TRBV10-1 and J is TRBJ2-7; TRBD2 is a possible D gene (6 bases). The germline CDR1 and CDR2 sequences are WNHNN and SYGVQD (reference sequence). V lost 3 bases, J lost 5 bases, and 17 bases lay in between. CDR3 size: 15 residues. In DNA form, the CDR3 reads TGCGCCAGCAGTGAAATGGGGATCGGGGGAGACGAGCAGTACTTC. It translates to CASSEMGIGGDEQYF.

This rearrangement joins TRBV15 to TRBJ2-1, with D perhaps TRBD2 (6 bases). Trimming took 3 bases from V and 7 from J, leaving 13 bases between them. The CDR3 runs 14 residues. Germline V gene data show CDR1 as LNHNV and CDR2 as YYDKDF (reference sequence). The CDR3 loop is CATSSAILANEQFF. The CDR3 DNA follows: TGTGCCACCAGCAGCGCGATACTAGCAAATGAGCAGTTCTTC. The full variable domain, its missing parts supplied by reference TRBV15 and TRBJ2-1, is DAMVIQNPRYQVTQFGKPVTLSCSQTLNHNVMYWYQQKSSQAPKLLFHYYDKDFNNEADTPDNFQSRRPNTSFCFLDIRSPGLGDTAMYLCATSSAILANEQFFGPGTRLTVL.

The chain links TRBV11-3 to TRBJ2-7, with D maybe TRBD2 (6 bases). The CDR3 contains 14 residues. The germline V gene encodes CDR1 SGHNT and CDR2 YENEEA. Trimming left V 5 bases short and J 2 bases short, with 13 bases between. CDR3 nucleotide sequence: TGTGCCAGCAGCCTCTCGGGACTGGCCTACGAGCAGTACTTC. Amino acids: CASSLSGLAYEQYF.

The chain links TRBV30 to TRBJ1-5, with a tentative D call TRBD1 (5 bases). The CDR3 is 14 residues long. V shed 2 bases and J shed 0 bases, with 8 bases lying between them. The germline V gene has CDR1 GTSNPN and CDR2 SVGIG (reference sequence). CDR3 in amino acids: CAWSQGYSNQPQHF. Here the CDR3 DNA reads TGTGCCTGGAGTCAGGGTTATAGCAATCAGCCCCAGCATTTT.

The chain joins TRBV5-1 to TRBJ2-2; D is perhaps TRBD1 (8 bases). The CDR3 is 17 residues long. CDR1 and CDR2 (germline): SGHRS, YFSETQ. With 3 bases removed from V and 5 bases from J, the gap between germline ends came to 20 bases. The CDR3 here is CASSWEGGTGLTGELFF. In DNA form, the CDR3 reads TGCGCCAGCAGCTGGGAGGGCGGGACAGGCCTAACCGGGGAGCTGTTTTTT.

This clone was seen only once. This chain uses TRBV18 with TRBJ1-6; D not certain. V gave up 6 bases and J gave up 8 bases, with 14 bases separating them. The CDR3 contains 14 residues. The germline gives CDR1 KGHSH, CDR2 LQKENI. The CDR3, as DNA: TGTGCCAGCTCCCTAAGACTAGAAGATTCACCCCTCCACTTT. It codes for CASSLRLEDSPLHF.

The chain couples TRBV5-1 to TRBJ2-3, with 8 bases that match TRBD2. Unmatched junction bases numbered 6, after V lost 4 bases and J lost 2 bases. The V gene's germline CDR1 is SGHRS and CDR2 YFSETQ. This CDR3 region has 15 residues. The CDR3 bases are TGCGCCAGCAGCCTTAGCGGGGAGCACACAGATACGCAGTATTTT. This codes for CASSLSGEHTDTQYF.

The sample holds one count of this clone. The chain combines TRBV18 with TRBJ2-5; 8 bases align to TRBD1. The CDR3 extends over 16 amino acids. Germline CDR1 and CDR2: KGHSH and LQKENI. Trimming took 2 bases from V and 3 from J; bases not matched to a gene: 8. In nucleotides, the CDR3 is TGTGCCAGCTCACCATCACCCGGGACAGGAAAAGAGACCCAGTACTTC. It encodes CASSPSPGTGKETQYF.

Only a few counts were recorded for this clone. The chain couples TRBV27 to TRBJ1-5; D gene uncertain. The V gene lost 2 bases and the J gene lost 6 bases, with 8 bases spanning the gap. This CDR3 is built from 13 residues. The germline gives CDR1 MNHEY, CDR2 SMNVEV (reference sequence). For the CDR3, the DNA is TGTGCCAGCAGTTTAGCCCAAGCTCAGCCCCAGCATTTT. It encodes CASSLAQAQPQHF.

CDR3 nucleotide sequence: TGTGCCAGCAGTTCACAGGGAAGCGGCTACGAGCAGTACTTC. Encoded protein: CASSSQGSGYEQYF. The rearrangement uses TRBV6-6 and TRBJ2-7; D perhaps matches TRBD1 (6 bases). Trimming stripped 4 bases from V and 3 bases from J, with 13 bases between. The CDR3 contains 14 residues. Germline V gene sequence: CDR1 MNHNY, CDR2 SVGAGI (reference sequence).

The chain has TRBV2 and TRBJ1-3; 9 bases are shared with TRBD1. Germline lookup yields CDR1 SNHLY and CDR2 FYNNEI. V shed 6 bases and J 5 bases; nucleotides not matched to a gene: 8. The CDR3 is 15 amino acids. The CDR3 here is CASRAGQGRRNTIYF. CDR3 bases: TGTGCCAGCAGGGCCGGACAGGGGAGAAGAAACACCATATATTTT. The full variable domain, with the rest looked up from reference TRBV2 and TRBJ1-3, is EPEVTQTPSHQVTQMGQEVILRCVPISNHLYFYWYRQILGQKVEFLVSFYNNEISEKSEIFDDQFSVERPDGSNFTLKIRSTKLEDSAMYFCASRAGQGRRNTIYFGEGSWLTVV.

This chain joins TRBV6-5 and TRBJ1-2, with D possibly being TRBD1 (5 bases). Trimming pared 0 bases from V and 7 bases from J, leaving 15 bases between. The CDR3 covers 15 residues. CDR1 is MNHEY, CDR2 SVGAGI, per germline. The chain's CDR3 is CASSYSSIGTLGYTF. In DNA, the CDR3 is TGTGCCAGCAGTTACTCGAGCATTGGGACTCTTGGCTACACCTTC.

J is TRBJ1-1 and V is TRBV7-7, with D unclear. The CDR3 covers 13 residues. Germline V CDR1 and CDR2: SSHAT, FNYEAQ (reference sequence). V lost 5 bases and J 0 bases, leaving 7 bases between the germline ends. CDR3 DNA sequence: TGTGCCAGCAGCCCCGACTTGAACACTGAAGCTTTCTTT. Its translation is CASSPDLNTEAFF.

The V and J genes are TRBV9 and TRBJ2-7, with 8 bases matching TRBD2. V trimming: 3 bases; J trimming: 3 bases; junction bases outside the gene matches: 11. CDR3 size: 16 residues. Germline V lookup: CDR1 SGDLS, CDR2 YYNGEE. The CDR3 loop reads CASSAGIGSGGYEQYF. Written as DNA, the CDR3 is TGTGCCAGCAGCGCCGGCATTGGAAGCGGGGGCTACGAGCAGTACTTC. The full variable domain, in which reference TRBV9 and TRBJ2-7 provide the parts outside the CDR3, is DSGVTQTPKHLITATGQRVTLRCSPRSGDLSVYWYQQSLDQGLQFLIQYYNGEERAKGNILERFSAQQFPDLHSELNLSSLELGDSALYFCASSAGIGSGGYEQYFGPGTRLTVT.

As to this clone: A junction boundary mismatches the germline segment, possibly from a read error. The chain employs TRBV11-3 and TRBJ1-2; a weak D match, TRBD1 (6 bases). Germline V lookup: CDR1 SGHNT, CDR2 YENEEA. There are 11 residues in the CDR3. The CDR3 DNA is TGTGCCAGCAGCTTAGAGTATCAGGGGAACTTC. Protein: CASSLEYQGNF. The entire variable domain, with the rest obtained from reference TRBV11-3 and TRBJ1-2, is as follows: EAGVVQSPRYKIIEKKQPVAFWCNPISGHNTLYWYLQNLGQGPELLIRYENEEAVDDSQLPKDRFSAERLKGVDSTLKIQPAELGDSAVYLCASSLEYQGNFGSGTRLTVV.

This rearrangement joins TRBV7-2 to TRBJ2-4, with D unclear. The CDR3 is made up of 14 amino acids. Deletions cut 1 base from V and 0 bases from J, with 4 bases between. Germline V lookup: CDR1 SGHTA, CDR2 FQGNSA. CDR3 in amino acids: CASSLEPAKNIQYF. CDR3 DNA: TGTGCCAGCAGCTTAGAGCCAGCCAAAAACATTCAGTACTTC.

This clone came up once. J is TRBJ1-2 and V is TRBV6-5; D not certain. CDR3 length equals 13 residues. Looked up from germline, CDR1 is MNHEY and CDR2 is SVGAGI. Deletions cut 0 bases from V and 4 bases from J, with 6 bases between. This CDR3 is CASSYSTSYGYTF. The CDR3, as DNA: TGTGCCAGCAGTTACTCGACTAGCTATGGCTACACCTTC.

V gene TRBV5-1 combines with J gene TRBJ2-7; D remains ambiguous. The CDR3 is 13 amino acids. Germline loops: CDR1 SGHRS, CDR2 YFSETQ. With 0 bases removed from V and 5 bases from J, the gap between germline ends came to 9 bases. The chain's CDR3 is CASSLAPVHEQYF. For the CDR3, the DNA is TGCGCCAGCAGCTTGGCTCCCGTCCACGAGCAGTACTTC. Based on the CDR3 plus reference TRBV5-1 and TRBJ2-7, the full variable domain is KAGVTQTPRYLIKTRGQQVTLSCSPISGHRSVSWYQQTPGQGLQFLFEYFSETQRNKGNFPGRFSGRQFSNSRSEMNVSTLELGDSALYLCASSLAPVHEQYFGPGTRLTVT.

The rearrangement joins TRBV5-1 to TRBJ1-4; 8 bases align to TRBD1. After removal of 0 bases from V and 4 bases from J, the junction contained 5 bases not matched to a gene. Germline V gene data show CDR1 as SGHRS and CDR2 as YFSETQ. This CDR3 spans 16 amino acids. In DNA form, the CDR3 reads TGCGCCAGCAGCTTGGGCCAGGGGGCGGGTAATGAAAAACTGTTTTTT. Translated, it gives CASSLGQGAGNEKLFF.